This entry lists 15 T cell receptor beta chains sequenced from one sample in a study of cytomegalovirus exposure and HLA in healthy donors. A multiplex PCR was run with 60 Vbeta primers and 13 Jbeta primers. Only in-frame clones appear in the TCRdb table, and some are missing; sequencing was by immunoSEQ multiplex PCR. The sample has about 230,000 clones, 70% to 85% seen once. The sequenced sample was PBMCs. All receptors derive from a woman aged 40 to 50 in good health and CMV-seronegative.

Of note for this clone: The sample contains more than one DNA sequence encoding this CDR3. This chain connects TRBV25-1 to TRBJ1-2; D is unclear. The CDR3 loop spans 11 amino acids. Germline V gene lookup returns CDR1 MGHDK and CDR2 SYGVNS. V lost 8 bases and J 5 bases, leaving 9 bases between the germline ends. This CDR3 reads CASSSGYGYTF. CDR3 sequence (DNA): TGTGCCAGCTCCTCCGGTTATGGCTACACCTTC.

This chain links TRBV15 with TRBJ2-1, with a possible D match to TRBD1 (6 bases). CDR3 length: 13 amino acids. Germline loops: CDR1 LNHNV, CDR2 YYDKDF (reference sequence). V lost 3 bases, J lost 10 bases, and 13 bases lay in between. Here the CDR3 DNA reads TGTGCCACCAGCAGTCGGACAGCCCAAGAGCAGTTCTTC. Translated: CATSSRTAQEQFF.

This rearrangement joins TRBV5-1 to TRBJ1-6; D is unresolved. Germline CDR1 SGHRS, CDR2 YFSETQ. This CDR3 is built from 16 residues. V lost 4 bases and J lost 0, with 11 bases in between. The CDR3 nucleotides read TGCGCCAGCAGCCTGGTGGGGAGCTCCTATAATTCACCCCTCCACTTT. Translated: CASSLVGSSYNSPLHF.

This sequence joins TRBV7-2 and TRBJ2-7; no definite D call. CDR3 length: 16 residues. Germline assignment: CDR1 SGHTA and CDR2 FQGNSA. The ends were cut back, 0 bases at V and 2 bases at J, with 14 bases in the middle. CDR3 sequence (DNA): TGTGCCAGCAGCTTAGCGGCTTCACGAAGTGCCTACGAGCAGTACTTC. Protein sequence: CASSLAASRSAYEQYF.

V usage is TRBV9 and J usage is TRBJ2-1; D ambiguous. The V gene's germline CDR1 is SGDLS and CDR2 YYNGEE. The V gene lost 0 bases and the J gene lost 3 bases, with 7 bases spanning the gap. The CDR3 is 14 amino acids. The DNA of the CDR3 is TGTGCCAGCAGCGTAGGGGCACTCTACAATGAGCAGTTCTTC. It translates to CASSVGALYNEQFF.

The rearrangement uses TRBV6-6 and TRBJ1-6; D possibly corresponds to TRBD1 (5 bases). The length of the CDR3 is 15 residues. Trimming took off 6 bases at V and 6 bases at J, with 15 bases between the two ends. The V gene's germline CDR1 is MNHNY and CDR2 SVGAGI (reference sequence). CDR3 nucleotide sequence: TGTGCCAGCAGCCCCTCGCCAGGGCGTAATTCACCCCTCCACTTT. The encoded protein is CASSPSPGRNSPLHF.

The chain recombines TRBV2 with TRBJ2-2; the match to TRBD1 covers 9 bases. V shed 4 bases, J shed 5 bases, and the junction held 2 bases outside the gene matches. This CDR3 has 14 residues. Germline V lookup: CDR1 SNHLY, CDR2 FYNNEI. The CDR3, as DNA: TGTGCCAGCAGTGTTGGGACAGGGACCGGGGAGCTGTTTTTT. It translates to CASSVGTGTGELFF.

In its sample, this clone was seen once. The V call is TRBV30, the J call TRBJ2-7; possibly TRBD2 for D (7 bases). This CDR3 has 15 amino acids. The germline gives CDR1 GTSNPN, CDR2 SVGIG (reference sequence). Trimming removed 1 base from V and 3 bases from J, with 16 bases in between. The CDR3 spells CAWSDPLGGGYEQYF. Written as DNA, the CDR3 is TGTGCCTGGAGTGACCCGCTAGGGGGGGGCTACGAGCAGTACTTC.

CDR3 bases: TGTGCCAGCAGCCAAGTATTTGGGGGGGAATACAATGAGCAGTTCTTC. It specifies CASSQVFGGEYNEQFF. The chain joins TRBV14 to TRBJ2-1; 7 bases line up with TRBD2. V lost 1 base, J lost 4 bases, and 7 bases stayed unmatched. Germline loops: CDR1 SGHDN, CDR2 FVKESK. The CDR3 covers 16 residues. The entire variable domain, with the rest obtained from reference TRBV14 and TRBJ2-1, is as follows: EAGVTQFPSHSVIEKGQTVTLRCDPISGHDNLYWYRRVMGKEIKFLLHFVKESKQDESGMPNNRFLAERTGGTYSTLKVQPAELEDSGVYFCASSQVFGGEYNEQFFGPGTRLTVL.

J is TRBJ2-7 and V is TRBV12-5; tentatively, D is TRBD1 (5 bases). This CDR3 spans 15 amino acids. The V end lost 1 base, the J end lost 0 bases, and 10 bases lay between the germline ends. CDR1 is LGHNT and CDR2 is FRNRAP in the germline V gene. The CDR3 DNA reads TGTGCTAGTGGTTTGGCTTGGACACCCTCCTACGAGCAGTACTTC. The encoded protein is CASGLAWTPSYEQYF.

The gene calls are TRBV7-3 and TRBJ1-1; 10 bases map to TRBD1. The CDR3 has 20 residues. V gave up 2 bases and J gave up 2 bases; unmatched junction bases: 17. Germline CDR1 and CDR2: SGHTA and FQGTGA. The CDR3 DNA reads TGTGCCAGCAGCTTATACCCGCCGGTCGGGACAGGGGCCCCCAACACTGAAGCTTTCTTT. This encodes CASSLYPPVGTGAPNTEAFF. The variable domain in full, with the rest retrieved from reference TRBV7-3 and TRBJ1-1, is GAGVSQTPSNKVTEKGKYVELRCDPISGHTALYWYRQSLGQGPEFLIYFQGTGAADDSGLPNDRFFAVRPEGSVSTLKIQRTERGDSAVYLCASSLYPPVGTGAPNTEAFFGQGTRLTVV.

This clone was detected once. This CDR3 is CASSQGLLYEQYF. The CDR3 DNA follows: TGCGCCAGCAGCCAGGGCCTGCTCTACGAGCAGTACTTC. The chain joins TRBV4-1 to TRBJ2-7; D is uncertain. Trimming shortened V by 3 bases and J by 3 bases, and 9 bases separated the two germline ends. Germline V CDR1 and CDR2: MGHRA, YSYEKL. CDR3 length equals 13 residues.

This rearrangement joins TRBV21-1 to TRBJ1-5; the table's D call of TRBD1 was not tested on the DNA. TRBV21-1 is given as a pseudogene. This CDR3 is built from 17 residues. CDR3 nucleotides: TGTGCCAGCAGCAAAAAACTCAGGACAGGAAACAATCAGCCCCAGCATTTT. It codes for CASSKKLRTGNNQPQHF.

The chain joins TRBV30 to TRBJ2-7; 12 bases match TRBD2. The CDR3 covers 16 residues. The germline V gene has CDR1 GTSNPN and CDR2 SVGIG (reference sequence). Unmatched junction bases numbered 12, after V lost 3 bases and J lost 6 bases. CDR3 sequence: CAWSEPGLAGGPEQYF. CDR3 sequence (DNA): TGTGCCTGGAGCGAACCCGGGCTAGCGGGGGGGCCCGAGCAGTACTTC.

CDR3 coding DNA: TGTGCCAGCAGACCGATCAGGGACTTCTATGGCTACACCTTC. Residues: CASRPIRDFYGYTF. The chain employs TRBV11-2 and TRBJ1-2; possibly TRBD1 for D (5 bases). The CDR3 is 14 residues long. With 6 bases removed from V and 4 bases from J, the gap between germline ends came to 15 bases. Germline CDR1 is SGHAT and CDR2 is FQNNGV.